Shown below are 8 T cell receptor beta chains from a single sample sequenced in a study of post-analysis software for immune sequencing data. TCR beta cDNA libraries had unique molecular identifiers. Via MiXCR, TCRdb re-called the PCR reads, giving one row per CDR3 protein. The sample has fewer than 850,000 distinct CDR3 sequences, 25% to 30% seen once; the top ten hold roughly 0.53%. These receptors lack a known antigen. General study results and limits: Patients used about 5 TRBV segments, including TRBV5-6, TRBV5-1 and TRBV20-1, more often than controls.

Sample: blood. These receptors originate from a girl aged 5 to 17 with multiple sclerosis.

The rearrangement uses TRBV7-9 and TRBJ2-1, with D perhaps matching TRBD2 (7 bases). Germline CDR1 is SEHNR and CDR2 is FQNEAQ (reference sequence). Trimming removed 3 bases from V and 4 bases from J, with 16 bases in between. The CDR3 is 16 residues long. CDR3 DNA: TGTGCCAGCAGCTTTCTAACGGGGGGCCTATACAATGAGCAGTTCTTC. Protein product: CASSFLTGGLYNEQFF. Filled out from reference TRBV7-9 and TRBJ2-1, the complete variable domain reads DTGVSQNPRHKITKRGQNVTFRCDPISEHNRLYWYRQTLGQGPEFLTYFQNEAQLEKSRLLSDRFSAERPKGSFSTLEIQRTEQGDSAMYLCASSFLTGGLYNEQFFGPGTRLTVL.

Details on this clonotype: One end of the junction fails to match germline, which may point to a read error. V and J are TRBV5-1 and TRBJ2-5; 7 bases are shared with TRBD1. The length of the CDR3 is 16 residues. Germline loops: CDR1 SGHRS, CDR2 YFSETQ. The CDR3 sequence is CASSLAGTVPQEAQYF. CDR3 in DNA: TGCGCCAGCAGCTTGGCCGGGACAGTACCTCAAGAGGCCCAGTACTTC.

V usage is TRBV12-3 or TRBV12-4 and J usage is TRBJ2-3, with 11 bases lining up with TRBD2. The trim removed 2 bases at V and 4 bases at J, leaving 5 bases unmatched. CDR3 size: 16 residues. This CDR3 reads CASSLRLAGRADTQYF. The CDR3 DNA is TGTGCCAGCAGTTTAAGACTAGCGGGGAGGGCAGATACGCAGTATTTT.

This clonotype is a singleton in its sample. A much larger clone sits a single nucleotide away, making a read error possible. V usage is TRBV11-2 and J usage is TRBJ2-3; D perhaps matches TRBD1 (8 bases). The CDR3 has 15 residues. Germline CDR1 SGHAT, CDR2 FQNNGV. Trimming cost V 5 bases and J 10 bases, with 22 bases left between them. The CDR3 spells CASSPRTGREGAQYF. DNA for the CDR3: TGTGCCAGCAGCCCCCGGACAGGGAGGGAAGGTGCGCAGTATTTT.

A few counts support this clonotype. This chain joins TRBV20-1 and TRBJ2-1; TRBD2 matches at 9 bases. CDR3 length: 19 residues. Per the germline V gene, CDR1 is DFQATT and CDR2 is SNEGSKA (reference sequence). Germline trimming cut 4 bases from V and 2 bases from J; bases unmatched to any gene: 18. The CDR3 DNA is TGCAGTGCTAATCCCCCAGTTTTTAGCGGGAGTCTAACCTACAATGAGCAGTTCTTC. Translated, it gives CSANPPVFSGSLTYNEQFF.

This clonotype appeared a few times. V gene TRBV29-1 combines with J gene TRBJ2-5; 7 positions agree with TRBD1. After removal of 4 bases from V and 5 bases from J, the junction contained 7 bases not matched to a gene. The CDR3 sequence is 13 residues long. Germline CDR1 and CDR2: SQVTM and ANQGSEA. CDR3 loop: CSVATGVGETQYF. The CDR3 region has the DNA TGCAGCGTTGCCACAGGGGTCGGGGAGACCCAGTACTTC. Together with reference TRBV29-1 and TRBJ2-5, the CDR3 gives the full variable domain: SAVISQKPSRDICQRGTSLTIQCQVDSQVTMMFWYRQQPGQSLTLIATANQGSEATYESGFVIDKFPISRPNLTFSTLTVSNMSPEDSSIYLCSVATGVGETQYFGPGTRLLVL.

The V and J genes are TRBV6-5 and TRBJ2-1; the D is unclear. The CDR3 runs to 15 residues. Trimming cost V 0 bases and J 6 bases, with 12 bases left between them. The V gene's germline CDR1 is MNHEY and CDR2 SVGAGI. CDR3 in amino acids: CASSYSGLRGNEQFF. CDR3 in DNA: TGTGCCAGCAGTTACTCGGGCCTCCGTGGCAATGAGCAGTTCTTC.

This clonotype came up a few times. CDR3 region: CATTRGGFGEQYF. In DNA, the CDR3 is TGTGCCACTACGAGGGGCGGTTTCGGCGAGCAGTACTTC. The chain combines TRBV28 with TRBJ2-7; D is perhaps TRBD1 or TRBD2 (5 bases each). This CDR3 has 13 amino acids. Trimming removed 10 bases at V and 6 bases at J, with 19 bases between. Per germline, CDR1 MDHEN and CDR2 SYDVKM.